The rows below give T cell receptor beta chains drawn from one sample of a study of breast tumors, draining lymph nodes, adjacent tissues. Each CDR3 protein gets one entry after TCRdb re-called the multiplex PCR reads with MiXCR. The repertoire holds 55,000 to 75,000 distinct CDR3 sequences, around two fifths seen once, with almost 8.5% in the top ten. Input material: breast tumor tissue. These TCRs come from a female donor with breast cancer. Some clones in this sample may be carry-over from other donors' samples. The CDR3 runs from the conserved cysteine through the conserved F or W.

v_call	j_call	cdr3_aa
TRBV27	TRBJ1-3	CASSLRQGQNTIYF
TRBV10-3	TRBJ1-4	CAISAEGTNEKLFF
TRBV19	TRBJ1-1	CASRSEGQGYRDTEAFF
TRBV24-1	TRBJ2-1	CATSERGGGWLVDEQFF
TRBV20-1	TRBJ2-5	CSARSGGAVETQYF
TRBV11-2	TRBJ1-1	CASSFGGQSEAFF
TRBV5-4	TRBJ2-5	CASSLVAGGRETQYF
TRBV5-1	TRBJ2-7	CANSLLAGEQYF
TRBV30	TRBJ2-1	CAWSGLANEQFF
TRBV6-5	TRBJ1-2	CASSSRGREHYGYTF
TRBV6-1	TRBJ1-2	CASSPGQVLLFYGYTF
TRBV27	TRBJ1-4	CASSFSHLTRKKLFF
TRBV12-3/TRBV12-4	TRBJ2-2	CASASGRGELFF
TRBV9	TRBJ2-1	CASSVDPEGNEQSF
TRBV6-6	TRBJ1-1	CACYMNTEAFF
TRBV7-9	TRBJ1-2	CASSSSEGQGNYGYTF
TRBV4-2	TRBJ2-2	CASKNHGQGNTGELFF
TRBV12-3/TRBV12-4	TRBJ2-7	CASSSGVTYEQYF
TRBV20-1	TRBJ1-2	CSAQSVGANYGYTF
TRBV28	TRBJ2-4	CASSLRDGSFKNIQYF
TRBV7-6	TRBJ2-7	CASSSDSGTGGDEQYF
TRBV30	TRBJ1-1	CAWSGDLGGGQEAFF
TRBV20-1	TRBJ1-1	CSASLLSPVAFF
TRBV7-9	TRBJ2-7	CASSSLDGTRNYYEQYF
TRBV4-2	TRBJ2-7	CASSQEPPGRHRHYEQYF
TRBV7-9	TRBJ2-5	CANSLYLGQGNKETQYF
TRBV10-3	TRBJ2-7	CATTRDSYEQYF
TRBV20-1	TRBJ2-7	CSARDRGSDRGIRYEQYF
TRBV20-1	TRBJ1-2	CSANRRSYPTYGYTF
TRBV20-1	TRBJ1-2	CSARGSPLNHGYTF
TRBV2	TRBJ2-7	CASTPGDRLRSEQYF
TRBV10-1	TRBJ2-2	CASSDGTTGELFF
TRBV3-1	TRBJ2-1	CASSQGIQLGEQFF
TRBV12-3/TRBV12-4	TRBJ2-3	CASSQLDPRGSTDTQYF
TRBV18	TRBJ2-5	CASSRGYQETQYF
TRBV2	TRBJ2-7	CASSERTSGHYEQYF
TRBV6-1	TRBJ1-5	CASSPRTRRETQHF
TRBV5-5	TRBJ2-1	CASSLEAGLRGNEQFF
TRBV29-1	TRBJ2-1	CSVGTGGTNEQFF
TRBV19	TRBJ2-1	CASSIELAGARKEQFF
TRBV19	TRBJ1-2	CASSRYRDRSTNYGYTF
TRBV10-1	TRBJ1-6	CASRRQGGHHPLHF
TRBV24-1	TRBJ2-3	CATSDNAPGQSSTDTQYF
TRBV5-1	TRBJ1-1	CASSLWTGTEAFF
TRBV29-1	TRBJ2-7	CSVEGGGAVHEQYF
TRBV6-1	TRBJ2-5	CASMGEETQYF
TRBV9	TRBJ1-5	CASSAGVGGNQPQHF
TRBV5-8	TRBJ2-3	CASSRGLAGVTDTQYF
TRBV13	TRBJ2-7	CASSLQGATYYEQYF
TRBV19	TRBJ2-6	CTSSTGDRAGANVLTF